These T cell receptor beta chains were read from a single sample in a study of regulatory T cells in long-lasting Graves disease. TCRdb analysed the multiplex PCR reads with MiXCR anew, one entry per CDR3 protein. The sample includes 350,000 to 450,000 distinct CDR3 sequences, about 15% seen only once; the top ten take about 7.6%. The same specimen was also included in a second study, on T cells in Graves' hyperthyroidism and ophthalmopathy.

Sequenced material: peripheral blood mononuclear cells (PBMCs), taken at new diagnosis, from a patient treated with antithyroid drugs. The receptor source for this set is a woman in her 40s with Graves disease. CDR3s include the opening cysteine and the closing phenylalanine or tryptophan. D genes are given only for firm matches. Not all rows give a size; the values are once, few, many and, for expanded clones, a class.

j_gene | abundance | d_gene | v_gene | CDR3nt | CDR3aa
TRBJ2-1 | once | . | TRBV2 | TGTGCCAGCAGTGAATATCCGGGGGCTAATGAGCAGTTCTTC | CASSEYPGANEQFF
TRBJ2-1 | many | . | TRBV6-1 | TGTGCCACCTACGAAGGATCAACCTACAATGAGCAGTTCTTC | CATYEGSTYNEQFF
TRBJ1-3 | . | . | TRBV10-2 | TGCGCCAGCAGTGATCGCTCTGGAAACACCATATATTTT | CASSDRSGNTIYF
TRBJ2-7 | few | . | TRBV5-8 | TGTGCCAGCAGCAGGTTCCCGGGGACTTTCGAGCAGTACTTC | CASSRFPGTFEQYF
TRBJ1-5 | . | . | TRBV10-2 | TGCGCCAGCAGCCAAGATCGGGGGGGAGACACCACCAATCAGCCCCAGCATTTT | CASSQDRGGDTTNQPQHF
TRBJ2-1 | many | TRBD2 | TRBV27 | TGTGCCAGCACCTCGGGGACTAGCGGGTACAATGAGCAGTTCTTC | CASTSGTSGYNEQFF
TRBJ2-1 | . | TRBD2 | TRBV20-1 | TGCAGTGCTAGAGCACTAGCGGGATCCTACAATGAGCAGTTCTTC | CSARALAGSYNEQFF
TRBJ2-2 | . | . | TRBV10-3 | TGTGCCATCCGTGTCAACACCGGGGAGCTGTTTTTT | CAIRVNTGELFF
TRBJ2-5 | many | . | TRBV5-4 | TGTGCCAGCAGCGGGGGGGGCCGGGCCCAAGAGACCCAGTACTTC | CASSGGGRAQETQYF
TRBJ2-5 | few | TRBD1 | TRBV7-8 | TGTGCCAGCAGCTACCGGCCGGGACAGGGAGAAGAGACCCAGTACTTC | CASSYRPGQGEETQYF
TRBJ2-2 | many | . | TRBV3-1 | TGTGCCAGCACCCCTCTAGCCGTCGCGAACACCGGGGAGCTGTTTTTT | CASTPLAVANTGELFF
TRBJ2-3 | . | TRBD2 | TRBV20-1 | TGCAGTGCTAGAAACTTACTAGCGGTTGGCGGCACAGATACGCAGTATTTT | CSARNLLAVGGTDTQYF
TRBJ2-1 | few | TRBD2 | TRBV28 | TGTGCCAGCGGGTCTAGCGGGAGGGTCGCCTTCGGTGAGCAGTTCTTC | CASGSSGRVAFGEQFF
TRBJ2-7 | . | . | TRBV6-1 | TGTGCCAGCTCGGACCCGGGACGACTCTCCTACGAGCAGTACTTC | CASSDPGRLSYEQYF
TRBJ2-5 | . | TRBD2 | TRBV5-5 | TGTGCCAGCAGCAGCGGGACCCAAGAGACCCAGTACTTC | CASSSGTQETQYF
TRBJ2-2 | many | TRBD2 | TRBV12-3/TRBV12-4 | TGTGCCAGCAACGAGGGACTAGCTAACACCGGGGAGCTGTTTTTT | CASNEGLANTGELFF
TRBJ2-7 | many | TRBD2 | TRBV27 | TGTGCCAGCAGACAAGGACTAGCGGGGAGGTACGAGCAGTACTTC | CASRQGLAGRYEQYF
TRBJ2-1 | many | . | TRBV7-9 | TGTGCCAGCAGCTTAGACGCGGGTCACTCCTACAATGAGCAGTTCTTC | CASSLDAGHSYNEQFF
TRBJ1-2 | many | . | TRBV18 | TGTGCCAGCTCACCGGGACCGGAACTTTCCTATGGCTACACCTTC | CASSPGPELSYGYTF
TRBJ2-5 | many | . | TRBV15 | TGTGCCACCAGCAGAGATAGAGCGCAAGAGACCCAGTACTTC | CATSRDRAQETQYF
TRBJ1-3 | many | . | TRBV6-1 | TGTGCCAGCAGTGAAAGACAGGCCCTCTCTGGAAACACCATATATTTT | CASSERQALSGNTIYF
TRBJ1-1 | . | TRBD1 | TRBV10-2 | TGCGCCAGCAAAAGGGACAGACGGAACACTGAAGCTTTCTTT | CASKRDRRNTEAFF
TRBJ2-3 | many | . | TRBV19 | TGTGCCAGTAGTAGGCGGGCCTCCAGCACAGATACGCAGTATTTT | CASSRRASSTDTQYF
TRBJ2-3 | many | TRBD2 | TRBV7-2 | TGTGCCAGCAGCTTGGGAGGACTAGCGGCCACAGATACGCAGTATTTT | CASSLGGLAATDTQYF
TRBJ1-5 | . | . | TRBV15 | TGTGCCACCAGCATCATCGGGGGTCATAGCAATCAGCCCCAGCATTTT | CATSIIGGHSNQPQHF
TRBJ2-7 | few | . | TRBV30 | TGTGCCTGGAGTGCTCACTTTGTCAGGAACTCCAGCTCCTACGAGCAGTACTTC | CAWSAHFVRNSSSYEQYF
TRBJ2-3 | many | . | TRBV7-3 | TGTGCCAGCAGTCGTACTGGATCTAGCACAGATACGCAGTATTTT | CASSRTGSSTDTQYF